The 23 T cell receptor beta chains below were found in one sample sequenced in a study of T-cell memory formation after mild COVID-19. TCRdb independently ran MiXCR on the 5' RACE reads; one entry per CDR3 protein. Among some 68,000 distinct CDR3 sequences, 16% were seen once, and the ten largest hold around 29%. Sample: PBMCs or a T cell subset sorted from them (not recorded which). The receptors were sampled from an adult woman who had mild COVID-19 (a few samples of this study predate the infection). Cell type and time point are not known.

This clonotype was picked up a small number of times. The chain has TRBV12-3 or TRBV12-4 and TRBJ1-2; D gene uncertain. V was cut by 4 bases and J by 5 bases, with 20 bases left in between. The CDR3 length is 16 residues. The CDR3 sequence is CASSSSAEHGSYGYTF. The CDR3 region has the DNA TGTGCCAGCAGTTCCTCGGCAGAACATGGGAGTTATGGCTACACCTTC.

This clonotype has a count of ten or more. The chain uses TRBV12-3 or TRBV12-4 and TRBJ2-3; D not resolved. This CDR3 contains 18 residues. The V gene lost 3 bases and the J gene lost 0 bases, with 19 bases spanning the gap. As DNA, the CDR3 is TGTGCCAGCAGTTTCATAGGCATGCTATCAGCTAGCACAGATACGCAGTATTTT. Protein: CASSFIGMLSASTDTQYF.

This rearrangement joins TRBV9 to TRBJ2-1; TRBD2 aligns across 7 bases. This CDR3 is 17 amino acids long. CDR1 and CDR2 from the germline V gene are SGDLS and YYNGEE. Trimming at V came to 0 bases and at J to 6 bases, leaving 12 bases not matched to a gene. The CDR3 region is CASSVDSAGLLGNEQFF. The CDR3 region has the DNA TGTGCCAGCAGCGTAGATTCAGCGGGACTCCTTGGCAATGAGCAGTTCTTC.

This clonotype was counted a few times. The chain combines TRBV29-1 with TRBJ1-1; D is unclear. Trimming removed 3 bases from V and 0 bases from J, with 8 bases in between. This CDR3 contains 13 residues. Germline CDR1 SQVTM, CDR2 ANQGSEA. The CDR3 loop is CSVDHGLNTEAFF. The CDR3 DNA reads as TGCAGCGTTGACCACGGGTTGAACACTGAAGCTTTCTTT.

The chain links TRBV7-8 to TRBJ2-2, with 14 positions matching TRBD2. With 5 bases clipped from V and 4 bases from J, the junction kept 3 bases outside the gene matches. Germline CDR1 and CDR2: SGHVS and FQNEAQ. The CDR3 extends over 16 amino acids. Here the CDR3 DNA reads TGTGCCAGCAGCCTTGGACTAGCGGGAGGCACCGGGGAGCTGTTTTTT. Its protein is CASSLGLAGGTGELFF.

In its sample, this clonotype was seen many times. V and J are TRBV12-3 or TRBV12-4 and TRBJ2-7, with 8 bases that match TRBD2. This CDR3 contains 18 residues. V trimming: 3 bases; J trimming: 4 bases; junction bases outside the gene matches: 17. The chain's CDR3 is CASSFLSVAGGSRYEQYF. In DNA, the CDR3 is TGTGCCAGCAGTTTTCTCTCCGTGGCGGGAGGTTCCCGATACGAGCAGTACTTC.

This chain joins TRBV7-3 and TRBJ2-3; TRBD2 might be the D (6 bases). V lost 1 base and J lost 1, with 18 bases in between. Germline CDR1 reads SGHTA; CDR2 reads FQGTGA. The CDR3 loop spans 18 amino acids. CDR3 DNA: TGTGCCAGCAGCTTAAGGCGGGGAGAGGCCCCTGGCACAGATACGCAGTATTTT. Its protein is CASSLRRGEAPGTDTQYF.

The chain employs TRBV6-5 and TRBJ2-4; D is uncertain. V lost 2 bases, J lost 0 bases, and 14 bases lay in between. The CDR3 runs to 17 residues. Germline V gene lookup returns CDR1 MNHEY and CDR2 SVGAGI. The CDR3 DNA sequence: TGTGCCAGCAGTTACGTAGTCAGCTCTTTAGCCAAAAACATTCAGTACTTC. Amino acid sequence: CASSYVVSSLAKNIQYF.

The chain combines TRBV12-3 or TRBV12-4 with TRBJ2-1; D call uncertain. V was shortened by 1 base and J by 10 bases, with 2 bases between the two germline ends. This CDR3 comprises 10 residues. Written as DNA, the CDR3 is TGTGCCAGCAGTTTAGGGGAGCAGTTCTTC. Translation gives CASSLGEQFF.

The chain couples TRBV5-1 to TRBJ2-3, with 7 bases fitting TRBD1. Germline V CDR1 and CDR2: SGHRS, YFSETQ. V was pared by 4 bases and J by 6 bases, with 14 bases of the junction left unmatched. The CDR3 length is 16 residues. The CDR3 sequence is CASSLYTGVRGDTQYF. For the CDR3, the DNA is TGCGCCAGCAGCCTCTATACAGGGGTCCGCGGGGATACGCAGTATTTT.

By sample fraction, this clonotype is medium-sized. V gene TRBV5-4 combines with J gene TRBJ1-1; no reliable D call. V lost 0 bases and J lost 3, with 12 bases in between. The germline V gene has CDR1 SGHNT and CDR2 YYREEE (reference sequence). CDR3 length equals 15 residues. The DNA of the CDR3 is TGTGCCAGCAGCTTGGAAAAGGCCTTTGACACTGAAGCTTTCTTT. This translates into CASSLEKAFDTEAFF.

In this sample, this clonotype turned up many times. The rearrangement uses TRBV7-8 and TRBJ2-3; the D is unclear. CDR3 length: 14 amino acids. Germline V lookup: CDR1 SGHVS, CDR2 FQNEAQ. Trimming left V 1 base short and J 4 bases short, with 9 bases between. DNA of the CDR3: TGTGCCAGCAGCTTAGAAGCCCAACCAGATACGCAGTATTTT. Translating it yields CASSLEAQPDTQYF.

This rearrangement joins TRBV6-2 or TRBV6-3 to TRBJ1-1; D uncertain. Deletions cut 4 bases from V and 0 bases from J, with 12 bases between. This CDR3 spans 15 amino acids. CDR1 is MNHEY and CDR2 is SVGEGT in the germline V gene. The DNA of the CDR3 is TGTGCCAGCAGTTTATCTAGGAGAATGAACACTGAAGCTTTCTTT. Its translation: CASSLSRRMNTEAFF.

The chain carries TRBV7-9 and TRBJ2-2; 10 bases are shared with TRBD1. V gave up 4 bases and J gave up 3 bases; unmatched junction bases: 5. Germline V lookup: CDR1 SEHNR, CDR2 FQNEAQ (reference sequence). The CDR3 has 16 residues. CDR3 bases: TGTGCCAGCAGCTATGGGACAGGGGCGTACACCGGGGAGCTGTTTTTT. Amino acids: CASSYGTGAYTGELFF. Variable domain in full (rest from reference TRBV7-9 and TRBJ2-2): DTGVSQNPRHKITKRGQNVTFRCDPISEHNRLYWYRQTLGQGPEFLTYFQNEAQLEKSRLLSDRFSAERPKGSFSTLEIQRTEQGDSAMYLCASSYGTGAYTGELFFGEGSRLTVL.

This clonotype was observed a handful of times. The chain is built from TRBV13 and TRBJ2-2; D gene uncertain. The germline V and J ends were trimmed by 0 bases and 3 bases, with 14 bases remaining between them. The germline V gene encodes CDR1 PRHDT and CDR2 FYEKMQ (reference sequence). The CDR3 extends over 17 amino acids. The CDR3 region has the DNA TGTGCCAGCAGCTTAGGGGGTACAGTGGGCCACACCGGGGAGCTGTTTTTT. Protein product: CASSLGGTVGHTGELFF.

J is TRBJ2-2 and V is TRBV9; 7 nucleotides line up with TRBD1. The CDR3 contains 14 residues. CDR1 SGDLS and CDR2 YYNGEE come from the germline V gene. J lost 4 bases, V lost 2 bases, and 2 bases had no gene match. CDR3: CASSVTGSTGELFF. The CDR3 coding sequence is TGTGCCAGCAGCGTGACAGGGTCCACCGGGGAGCTGTTTTTT.

This clonotype was counted ten times or more. The chain carries TRBV7-9 and TRBJ2-1; maybe TRBD1 (5 bases). This CDR3 contains 15 residues. V lost 0 bases to trimming and J lost 7 bases, with 13 bases between them. From germline, CDR1 is SEHNR and CDR2 FQNEAQ (reference sequence). CDR3 loop: CASSLAVAGWNEQFF. The CDR3 nucleotides are TGTGCCAGCAGCTTAGCAGTGGCAGGGTGGAATGAGCAGTTCTTC.

This clonotype was seen a handful of times. V is TRBV7-9 and J is TRBJ2-1; D is unresolved. The CDR3 runs 14 residues. The germline CDR1 and CDR2 sequences are SEHNR and FQNEAQ (reference sequence). Trimming left V 0 bases short and J 2 bases short, with 5 bases between. CDR3 coding DNA: TGTGCCAGCAGCTTAGCGGACGCCTACAATGAGCAGTTCTTC. It encodes CASSLADAYNEQFF.

V is TRBV2 and J is TRBJ2-1; no reliable D call. The CDR3 consists of 16 residues. V was trimmed by 5 bases and J by 0 bases, leaving 14 bases between them. Germline lookup yields CDR1 SNHLY and CDR2 FYNNEI. CDR3 protein: CASSPLSESSYNEQFF. Written as DNA, the CDR3 is TGTGCCAGCAGTCCGCTCTCCGAGTCCTCCTACAATGAGCAGTTCTTC.

This clonotype was seen more than once but under ten times. The chain combines TRBV7-8 with TRBJ2-7; perhaps TRBD1 as D (7 bases). This CDR3 has 16 amino acids. The V end lost 5 bases, the J end lost 0 bases, and 17 bases lay between the germline ends. Germline CDR1 reads SGHVS; CDR2 reads FQNEAQ. Written as DNA, the CDR3 is TGTGCCAGCAGCCGAGAACAGGGGACTTACTCCTACGAGCAGTACTTC. This gives the protein CASSREQGTYSYEQYF.

The chain joins TRBV12-3 or TRBV12-4 to TRBJ1-2, with 7 bases lining up with TRBD1. V was clipped by 7 bases and J by 7 bases; unmatched bases: 3. The CDR3 extends over 11 amino acids. The CDR3 is CASTGDSGYTF. In DNA, the CDR3 is TGTGCCAGCACCGGGGACAGTGGCTACACCTTC.

The V gene is TRBV13, the J gene TRBJ2-5; a weak D match, TRBD1 (6 bases). Trimming removed 3 bases from V and 1 base from J, with 18 bases in between. Looked up from germline, CDR1 is PRHDT and CDR2 is FYEKMQ (reference sequence). This CDR3 spans 17 amino acids. The CDR3 loop reads CASSLGLGAGVQETQYF. DNA of the CDR3: TGTGCCAGCAGCTTGGGATTGGGGGCCGGTGTCCAAGAGACCCAGTACTTC.

V and J are TRBV9 and TRBJ2-1; 7 nucleotides match TRBD1. Trimming removed 0 bases from V and 3 bases from J; junction bases left unmatched: 0. Germline CDR1 is SGDLS and CDR2 is YYNGEE. The CDR3 length is 14 residues. CDR3 sequence (DNA): TGTGCCAGCAGCGTAGGGGACAGCTACAATGAGCAGTTCTTC. The encoded protein is CASSVGDSYNEQFF. Filled out from reference TRBV9 and TRBJ2-1, the complete variable domain reads DSGVTQTPKHLITATGQRVTLRCSPRSGDLSVYWYQQSLDQGLQFLIQYYNGEERAKGNILERFSAQQFPDLHSELNLSSLELGDSALYFCASSVGDSYNEQFFGPGTRLTVL.